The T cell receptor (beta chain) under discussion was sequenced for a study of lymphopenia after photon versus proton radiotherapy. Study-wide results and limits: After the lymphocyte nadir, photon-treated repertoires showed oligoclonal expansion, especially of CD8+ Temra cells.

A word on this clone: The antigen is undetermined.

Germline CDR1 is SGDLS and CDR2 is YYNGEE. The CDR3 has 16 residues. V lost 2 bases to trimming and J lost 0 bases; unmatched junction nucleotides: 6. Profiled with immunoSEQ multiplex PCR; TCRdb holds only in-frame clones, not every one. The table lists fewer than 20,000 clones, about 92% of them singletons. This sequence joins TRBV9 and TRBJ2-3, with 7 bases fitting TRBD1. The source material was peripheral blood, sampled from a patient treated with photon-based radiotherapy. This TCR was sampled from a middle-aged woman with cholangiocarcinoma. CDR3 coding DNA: TGTGCCAGCAGCGTCCAAGGGGGCCACAGCACAGATACGCAGTATTTT. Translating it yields CASSVQGGHSTDTQYF. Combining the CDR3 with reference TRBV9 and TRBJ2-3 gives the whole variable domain DSGVTQTPKHLITATGQRVTLRCSPRSGDLSVYWYQQSLDQGLQFLIQYYNGEERAKGNILERFSAQQFPDLHSELNLSSLELGDSALYFCASSVQGGHSTDTQYFGPGTRLTVL.